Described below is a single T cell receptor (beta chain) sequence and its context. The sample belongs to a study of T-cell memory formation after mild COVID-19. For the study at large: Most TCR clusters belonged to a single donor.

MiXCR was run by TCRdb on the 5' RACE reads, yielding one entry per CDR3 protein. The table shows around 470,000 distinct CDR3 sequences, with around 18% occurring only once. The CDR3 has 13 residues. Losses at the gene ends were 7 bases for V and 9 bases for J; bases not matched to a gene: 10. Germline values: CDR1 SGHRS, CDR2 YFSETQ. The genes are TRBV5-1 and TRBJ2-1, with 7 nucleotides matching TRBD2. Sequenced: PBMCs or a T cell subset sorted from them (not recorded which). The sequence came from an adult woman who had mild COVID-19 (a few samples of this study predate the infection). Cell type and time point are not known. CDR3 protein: CASATAPGGEQFF. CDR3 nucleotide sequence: TGCGCCAGCGCCACCGCTCCGGGGGGTGAGCAGTTCTTC.